This T cell receptor (beta chain) was sequenced in a study of cytomegalovirus exposure and HLA in healthy donors. As for this clone: Its antigen is unidentified.

Points from the study as a whole: One later analysis reportedly identified an Asian-associated ancestry cluster that showed fewer N-insertions than the approximately 700-donor mean.

Primers included in the PCR were 60 Vbeta and 13 Jbeta primers. The assay was immunoSEQ multiplex PCR, and TCRdb's table has in-frame clones only and misses some. The sample carries approximately 190,000 clones, more than 75% recorded once. Germline CDR1 WSHSY, CDR2 SAAADI. With 7 bases clipped from V and 8 bases from J, the junction kept 11 bases outside the gene matches. CDR3 length equals 16 residues. The rearrangement uses TRBV10-2 and TRBJ2-4, with 13 bases matching TRBD2. Sequencing was performed on PBMCs. This sequence originates from a man aged 30 to 45 in good health and CMV-seronegative. CDR3 DNA: TGCGCCAGCACTTTGGGGACTAGCGGGAATACGGACATTCAGTACTTC. Its protein product is CASTLGTSGNTDIQYF.